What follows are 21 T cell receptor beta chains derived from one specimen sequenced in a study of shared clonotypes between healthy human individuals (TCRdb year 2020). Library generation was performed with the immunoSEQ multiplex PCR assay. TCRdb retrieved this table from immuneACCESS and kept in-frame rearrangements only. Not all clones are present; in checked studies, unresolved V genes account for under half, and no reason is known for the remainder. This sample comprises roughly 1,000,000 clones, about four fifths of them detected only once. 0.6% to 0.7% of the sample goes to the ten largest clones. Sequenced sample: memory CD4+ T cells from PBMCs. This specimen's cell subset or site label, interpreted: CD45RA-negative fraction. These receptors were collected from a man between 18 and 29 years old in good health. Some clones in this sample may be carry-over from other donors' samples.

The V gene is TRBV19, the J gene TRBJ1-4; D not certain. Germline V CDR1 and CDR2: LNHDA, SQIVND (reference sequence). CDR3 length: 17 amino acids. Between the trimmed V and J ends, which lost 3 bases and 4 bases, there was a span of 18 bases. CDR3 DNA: TGTGCCAGTAGTATCGGCCAGGCGCGGGCGGGTAATGAAAAACTGTTTTTT. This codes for CASSIGQARAGNEKLFF.

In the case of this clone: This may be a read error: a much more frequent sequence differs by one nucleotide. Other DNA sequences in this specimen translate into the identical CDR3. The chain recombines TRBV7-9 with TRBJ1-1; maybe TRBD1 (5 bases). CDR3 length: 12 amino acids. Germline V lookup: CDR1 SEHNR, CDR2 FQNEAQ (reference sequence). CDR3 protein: CAAEGLYTEAFF. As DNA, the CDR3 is TGTGCCGCAGAGGGACTTTACACTGAAGCTTTTTTT.

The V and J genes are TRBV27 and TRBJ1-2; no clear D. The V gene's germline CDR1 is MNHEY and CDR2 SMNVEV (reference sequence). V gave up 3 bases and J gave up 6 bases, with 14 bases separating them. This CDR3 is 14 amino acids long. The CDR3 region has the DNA TGTGCCAGCAGTTTGGCAGAAAACCGACATGGCTACACCTTC. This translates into CASSLAENRHGYTF.

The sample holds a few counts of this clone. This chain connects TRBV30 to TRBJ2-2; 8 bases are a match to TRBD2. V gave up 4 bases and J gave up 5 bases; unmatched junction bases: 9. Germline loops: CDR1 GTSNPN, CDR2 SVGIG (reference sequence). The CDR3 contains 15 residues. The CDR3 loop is CAWKEVGGETGELFF. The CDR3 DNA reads TGTGCCTGGAAGGAAGTCGGGGGGGAAACCGGGGAGCTGTTTTTT.

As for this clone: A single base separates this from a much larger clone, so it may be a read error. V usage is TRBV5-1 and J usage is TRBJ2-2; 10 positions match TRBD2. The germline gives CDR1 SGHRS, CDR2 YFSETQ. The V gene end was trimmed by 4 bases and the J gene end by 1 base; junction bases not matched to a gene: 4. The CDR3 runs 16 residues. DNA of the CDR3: TGCGCCAGCAGCCCCCGGACTAGCGGGAACACCGGGGAGCTGTTTTTT. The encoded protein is CASSPRTSGNTGELFF.

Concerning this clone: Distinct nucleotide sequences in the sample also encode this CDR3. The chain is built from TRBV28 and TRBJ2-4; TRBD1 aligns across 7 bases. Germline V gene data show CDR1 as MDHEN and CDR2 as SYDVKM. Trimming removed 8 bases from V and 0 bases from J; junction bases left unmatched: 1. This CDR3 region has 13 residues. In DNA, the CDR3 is TGTGCCAGCCGACAGGGAGCCAAAAACATTCAGTACTTC. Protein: CASRQGAKNIQYF.

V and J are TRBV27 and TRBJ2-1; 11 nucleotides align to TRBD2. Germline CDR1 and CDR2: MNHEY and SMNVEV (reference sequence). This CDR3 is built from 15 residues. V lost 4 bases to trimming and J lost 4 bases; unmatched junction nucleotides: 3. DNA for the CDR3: TGTGCCAGCAGTTGGGCTAGCGGGAGGTACAATGAGCAGTTCTTC. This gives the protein CASSWASGRYNEQFF.

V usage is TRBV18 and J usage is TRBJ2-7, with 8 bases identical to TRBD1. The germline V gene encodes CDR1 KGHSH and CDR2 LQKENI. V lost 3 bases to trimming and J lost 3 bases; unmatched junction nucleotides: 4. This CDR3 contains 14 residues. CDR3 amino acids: CASSPGQADYEQYF. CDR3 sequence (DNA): TGTGCCAGCTCACCGGGACAGGCTGACTACGAGCAGTACTTC.

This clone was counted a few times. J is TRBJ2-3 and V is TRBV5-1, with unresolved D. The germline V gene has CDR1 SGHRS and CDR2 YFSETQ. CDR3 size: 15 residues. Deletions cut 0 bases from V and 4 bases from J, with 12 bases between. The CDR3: CASSLASVDADTQYF. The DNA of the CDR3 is TGCGCCAGCAGCTTGGCTTCAGTTGATGCAGATACGCAGTATTTT.

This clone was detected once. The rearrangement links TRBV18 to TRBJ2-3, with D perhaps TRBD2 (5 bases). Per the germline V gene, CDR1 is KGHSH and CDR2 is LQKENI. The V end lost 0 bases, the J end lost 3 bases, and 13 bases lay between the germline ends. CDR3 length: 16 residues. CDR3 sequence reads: CASSPPTSYGTDTQYF. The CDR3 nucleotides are TGTGCCAGCTCACCACCCACTAGTTATGGGACAGATACGCAGTATTTT.

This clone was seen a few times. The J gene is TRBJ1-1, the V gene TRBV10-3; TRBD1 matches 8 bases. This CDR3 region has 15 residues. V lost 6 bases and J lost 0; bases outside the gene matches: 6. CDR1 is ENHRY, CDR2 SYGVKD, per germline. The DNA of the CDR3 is TGTGCCATCAGGACCTCGGGACAGGTGAACACTGAAGCTTTCTTT. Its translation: CAIRTSGQVNTEAFF.

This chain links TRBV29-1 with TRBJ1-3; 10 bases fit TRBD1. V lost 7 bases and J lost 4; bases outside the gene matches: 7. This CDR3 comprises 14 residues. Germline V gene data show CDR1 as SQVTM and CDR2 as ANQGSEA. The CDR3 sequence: CSGRQGAKGNTIYF. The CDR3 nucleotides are TGCAGCGGCCGACAGGGGGCTAAAGGAAACACCATATATTTT.

The CDR3 DNA follows: TGTGCCAGCAGGAGAGACGGGGTGGACTATGGCTACACCTTC. Residues: CASRRDGVDYGYTF. V and J are TRBV2 and TRBJ1-2; D unclear. The CDR3 totals 14 residues. Germline lookup yields CDR1 SNHLY and CDR2 FYNNEI. Deletions cut 6 bases from V and 3 bases from J, with 14 bases between. The variable domain in full, completed from reference TRBV2 and TRBJ1-2, reads EPEVTQTPSHQVTQMGQEVILRCVPISNHLYFYWYRQILGQKVEFLVSFYNNEISEKSEIFDDQFSVERPDGSNFTLKIRSTKLEDSAMYFCASRRDGVDYGYTFGSGTRLTVV.

The CDR3 sequence: CSVEGVRVGAKNIQYF. Here the CDR3 DNA reads TGCAGCGTTGAAGGTGTAAGGGTAGGAGCCAAAAACATTCAGTACTTC. This chain joins TRBV29-1 and TRBJ2-4; unclear D gene. This CDR3 has 16 amino acids. With 1 base removed from V and 0 bases from J, the gap between germline ends came to 13 bases. Germline CDR1 reads SQVTM; CDR2 reads ANQGSEA.

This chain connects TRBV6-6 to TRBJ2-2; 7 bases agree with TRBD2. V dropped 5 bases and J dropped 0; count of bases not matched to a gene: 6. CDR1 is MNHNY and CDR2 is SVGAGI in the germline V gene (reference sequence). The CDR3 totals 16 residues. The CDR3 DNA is TGTGCCAGCAGTCATCTAGCGGAGACGAACACCGGGGAGCTGTTTTTT. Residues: CASSHLAETNTGELFF.

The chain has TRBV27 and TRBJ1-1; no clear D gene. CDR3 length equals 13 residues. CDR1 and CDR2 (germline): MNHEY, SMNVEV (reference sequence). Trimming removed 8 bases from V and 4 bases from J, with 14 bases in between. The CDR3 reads CASARNLGTEAFF. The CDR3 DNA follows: TGTGCCAGCGCCCGGAACCTGGGCACTGAAGCTTTCTTT.

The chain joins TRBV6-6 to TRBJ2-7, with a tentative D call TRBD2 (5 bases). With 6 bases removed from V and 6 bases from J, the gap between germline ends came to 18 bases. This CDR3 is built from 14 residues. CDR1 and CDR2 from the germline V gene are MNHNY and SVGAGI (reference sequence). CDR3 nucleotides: TGTGCCAGCAGGAGGACTTCGCTAATGATCGAGCAGTACTTC. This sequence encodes CASRRTSLMIEQYF.

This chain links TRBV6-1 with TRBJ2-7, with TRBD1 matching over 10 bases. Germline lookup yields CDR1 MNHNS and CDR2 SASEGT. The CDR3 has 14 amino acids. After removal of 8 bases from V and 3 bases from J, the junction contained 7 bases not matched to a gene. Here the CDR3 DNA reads TGTGCCAGCTTTATGACAGGGGGCAGCTACGAGCAGTACTTC. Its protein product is CASFMTGGSYEQYF.

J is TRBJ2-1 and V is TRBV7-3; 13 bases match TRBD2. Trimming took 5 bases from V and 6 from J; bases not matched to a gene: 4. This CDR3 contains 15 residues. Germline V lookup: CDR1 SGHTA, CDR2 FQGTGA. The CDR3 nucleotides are TGTGCCAGCAGCCGGACTAGCGGGGGATCCAATGAGCAGTTCTTC. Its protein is CASSRTSGGSNEQFF.

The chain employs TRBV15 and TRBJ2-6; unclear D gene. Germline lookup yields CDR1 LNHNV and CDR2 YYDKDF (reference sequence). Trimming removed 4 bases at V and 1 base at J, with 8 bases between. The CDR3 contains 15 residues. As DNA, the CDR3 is TGTGCCACCAGCATTAGGATATCTGGGGCCAACGTCCTGACTTTC. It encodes CATSIRISGANVLTF.

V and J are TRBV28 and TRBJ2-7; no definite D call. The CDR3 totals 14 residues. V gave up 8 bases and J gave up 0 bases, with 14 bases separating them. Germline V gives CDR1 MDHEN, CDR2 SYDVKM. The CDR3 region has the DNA TGTGCCAGCGGTTCCGTGTCTAGCTCCTACGAGCAGTACTTC. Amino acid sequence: CASGSVSSSYEQYF.